This TCR beta chain stems from a study of T cell changes during pregnancy in multiple sclerosis. In its sample, this clone was seen once. This CDR3 has 13 residues. V was cut by 7 bases and J by 0 bases, with 9 bases left in between. Germline V gene sequence: CDR1 MNHNS, CDR2 SASEGT. Sequencing used immunoSEQ multiplex PCR; TCRdb keeps in-frame clones, though not all of them. The data contain approximately 94,000 clones, around 92% of them singletons. Material: peripheral blood, obtained after pregnancy. This receptor was taken from a female donor with multiple sclerosis, enrolled in a pregnancy study. The chain couples TRBV6-1 to TRBJ1-1, with a weak D call TRBD1 (5 bases). CDR3 loop: CASTRQLNTEAFF. CDR3 sequence (DNA): TGTGCCAGCACGAGACAGCTGAACACTGAAGCTTTCTTT.